The clone carrying this T cell receptor beta chain was seen a handful of times. Antigen unknown. A process of 5'RACE template switching, which added a universal primer site and UMIs, was used to make TCR cDNA. TCRdb redid the calling of the 5' RACE reads with MiXCR, one entry per CDR3 protein. The profile shows around 590,000 distinct CDR3 sequences, roughly 12% of them singletons. This sample was taken from a study of T cells after yellow fever vaccination. Study-wide background: In the case of low-cell-number fractions, SMART-Seq v4 Ultra Low Input was used for preparation.

Study results and limitations: Re-detected after boosting: most primary clones, 96% of CD4 and roughly 88% of CD8. Clonotype sharing between CD4 and CD8 compartments was small.

The CDR3 spans 15 residues. From germline, CDR1 is SGDLS and CDR2 YYNGEE. V shed 4 bases and J shed 5 bases, with 16 bases lying between them. This chain connects TRBV9 to TRBJ1-5; D call uncertain. This receptor was obtained from a man aged 25 to 45 who received the YFV17D yellow fever vaccine. The sequencing here drew on PBMCs, taken on the day of the yellow fever booster vaccination. The CDR3 DNA reads as TGTGCCAGCAGCTCAGATGGAGGGTCTTATCAGCCCCAGCATTTT. Protein sequence: CASSSDGGSYQPQHF.